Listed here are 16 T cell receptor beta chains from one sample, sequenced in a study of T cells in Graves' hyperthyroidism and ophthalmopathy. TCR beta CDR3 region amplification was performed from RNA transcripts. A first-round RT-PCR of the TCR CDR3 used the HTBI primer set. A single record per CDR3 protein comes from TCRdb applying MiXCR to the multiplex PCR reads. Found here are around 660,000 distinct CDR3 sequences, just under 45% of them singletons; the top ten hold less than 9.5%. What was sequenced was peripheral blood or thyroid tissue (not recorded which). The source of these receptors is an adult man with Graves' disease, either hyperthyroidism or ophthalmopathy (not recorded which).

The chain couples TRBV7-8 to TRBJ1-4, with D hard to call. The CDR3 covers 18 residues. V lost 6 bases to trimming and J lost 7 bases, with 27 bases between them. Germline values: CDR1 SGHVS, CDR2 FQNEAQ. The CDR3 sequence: CASRLEEVPRPPGEKLFF. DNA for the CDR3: TGTGCCAGCAGACTAGAAGAGGTCCCTCGCCCCCCGGGTGAAAAACTGTTTTTT.

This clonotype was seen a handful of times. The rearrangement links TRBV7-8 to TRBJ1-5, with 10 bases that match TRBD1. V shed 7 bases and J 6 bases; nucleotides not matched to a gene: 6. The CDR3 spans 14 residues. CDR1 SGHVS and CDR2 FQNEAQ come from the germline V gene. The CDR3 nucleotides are TGTGCCAGCACCCTGACAGGGGGCACTCAGCCCCAGCATTTT. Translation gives CASTLTGGTQPQHF.

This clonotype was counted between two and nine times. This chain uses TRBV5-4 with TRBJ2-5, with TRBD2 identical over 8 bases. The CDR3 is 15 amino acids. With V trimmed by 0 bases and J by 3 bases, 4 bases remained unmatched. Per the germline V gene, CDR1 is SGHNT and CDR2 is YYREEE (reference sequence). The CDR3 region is CASSLGGLGEETQYF. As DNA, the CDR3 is TGTGCCAGCAGCTTGGGGGGACTAGGGGAAGAGACCCAGTACTTC.

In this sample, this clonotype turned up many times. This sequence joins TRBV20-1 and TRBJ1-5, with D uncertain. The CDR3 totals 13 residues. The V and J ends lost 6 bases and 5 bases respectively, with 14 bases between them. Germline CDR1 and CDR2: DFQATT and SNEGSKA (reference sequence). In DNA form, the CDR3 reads TGCAGTGCGGTAAGGCGTGTGGATCAGCCCCAGCATTTT. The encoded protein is CSAVRRVDQPQHF.

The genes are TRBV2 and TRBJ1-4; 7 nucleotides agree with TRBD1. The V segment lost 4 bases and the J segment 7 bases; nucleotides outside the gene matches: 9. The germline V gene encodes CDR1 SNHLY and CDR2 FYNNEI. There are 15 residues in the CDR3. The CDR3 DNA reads TGTGCCAGCAGTGGATACAGGGGAGGGATTGAAAAACTGTTTTTT. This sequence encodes CASSGYRGGIEKLFF.

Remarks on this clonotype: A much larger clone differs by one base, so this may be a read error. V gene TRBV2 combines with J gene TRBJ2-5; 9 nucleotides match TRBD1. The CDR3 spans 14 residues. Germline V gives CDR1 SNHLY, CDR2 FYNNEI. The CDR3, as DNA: TGTGTCAGCAGCGGGACAGGGATGTGGGAGACCCAGTACTTC. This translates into CVSSGTGMWETQYF.

CDR3 protein: CASNTYGDSNQPQHF. The CDR3 bases are TGTGCCAGCAATACCTACGGGGATAGCAATCAGCCCCAGCATTTT. The chain links TRBV6-6 to TRBJ1-5; no clear D gene. Trimming left V 7 bases short and J 0 bases short, with 13 bases between. The CDR3 has 15 residues. Germline CDR1 is MNHNY and CDR2 is SVGAGI (reference sequence).

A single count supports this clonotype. CDR3 bases: TGTGCCAGCAGTCAGATAACAGGGGGGGCGGAGACCCAGTACTTC. Amino acid sequence: CASSQITGGAETQYF. V usage is TRBV6-1 and J usage is TRBJ2-5, with D perhaps TRBD1 (8 bases). Trimming took off 5 bases at V and 5 bases at J, with 18 bases between the two ends. Germline CDR1 reads MNHNS; CDR2 reads SASEGT. This CDR3 has 15 residues.

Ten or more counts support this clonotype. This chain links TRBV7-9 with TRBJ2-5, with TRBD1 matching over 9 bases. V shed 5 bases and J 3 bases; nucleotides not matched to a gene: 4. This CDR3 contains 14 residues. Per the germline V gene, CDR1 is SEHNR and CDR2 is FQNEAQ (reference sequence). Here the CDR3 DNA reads TGTGCCAGCAGCCCCGGGACAGGGAAAGAGACCCAGTACTTC. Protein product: CASSPGTGKETQYF.

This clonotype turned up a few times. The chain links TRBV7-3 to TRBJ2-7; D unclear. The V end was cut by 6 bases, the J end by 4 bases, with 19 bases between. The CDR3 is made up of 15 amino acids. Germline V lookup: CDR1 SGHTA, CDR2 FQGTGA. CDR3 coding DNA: TGTGCCAGCAGTTTGCCGCCGGTACAAGATTACGAGCAGTACTTC. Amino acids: CASSLPPVQDYEQYF.

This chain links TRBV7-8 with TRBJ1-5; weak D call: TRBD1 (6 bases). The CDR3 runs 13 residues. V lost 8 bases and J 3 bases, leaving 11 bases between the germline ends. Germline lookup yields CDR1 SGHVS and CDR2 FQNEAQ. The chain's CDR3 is CASVHRANQPQHF. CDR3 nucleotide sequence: TGTGCCAGCGTGCACAGGGCCAATCAGCCCCAGCATTTT.

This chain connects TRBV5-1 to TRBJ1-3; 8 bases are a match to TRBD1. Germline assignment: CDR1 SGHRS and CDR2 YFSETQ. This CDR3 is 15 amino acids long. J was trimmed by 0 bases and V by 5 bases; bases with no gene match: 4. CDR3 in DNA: TGCGCCAGCAGGACAGGGGATTACTCTGGAAACACCATATATTTT. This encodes CASRTGDYSGNTIYF.

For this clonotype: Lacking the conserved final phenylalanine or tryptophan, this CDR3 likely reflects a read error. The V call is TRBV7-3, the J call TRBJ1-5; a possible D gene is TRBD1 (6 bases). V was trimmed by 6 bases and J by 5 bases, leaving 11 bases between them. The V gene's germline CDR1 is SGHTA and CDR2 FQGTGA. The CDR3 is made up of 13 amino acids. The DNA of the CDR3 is TGTGCCAGCAGGCGTAACAGGGATCAGCCCCAGCATCTT. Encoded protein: CASRRNRDQPQHL.

The CDR3 DNA is TGTGCCAGCAGTTCAGGGGGCACGTATGGCTACACCTTC. It is translated as CASSSGGTYGYTF. The chain carries TRBV12-3 or TRBV12-4 and TRBJ1-2; TRBD1 agrees at 8 bases. J lost 5 bases, V lost 4 bases, and 3 bases had no gene match. This CDR3 spans 13 amino acids.

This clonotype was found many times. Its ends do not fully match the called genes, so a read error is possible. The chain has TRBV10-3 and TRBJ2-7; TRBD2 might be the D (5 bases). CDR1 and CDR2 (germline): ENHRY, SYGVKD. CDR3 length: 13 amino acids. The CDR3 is CAITERTDTRQHF. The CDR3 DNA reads TGTGCCATCACCGAGCGGACGGATACACGTCAACACTTC.

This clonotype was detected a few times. The CDR3 nucleotides read TGCAGTGCTAGACAGGCGGGAGCATCCTACGAGCAGTACTTC. Translation: CSARQAGASYEQYF. The chain recombines TRBV20-1 with TRBJ2-7; TRBD2 agrees at 7 bases. The germline gives CDR1 DFQATT, CDR2 SNEGSKA (reference sequence). The CDR3 spans 14 residues. The junction had 5 bases not matched to a gene; V was cut back by 2 bases and J by 1 base.